This T cell receptor beta chain was captured in a study of T cells in Graves' hyperthyroidism and ophthalmopathy. Study observations and caveats: A model using 13 V-J features told ophthalmopathy apart from stable hyperthyroidism. Appearing also in blood were most of the thyroid clonotypes expanded above 0.001.

The CDR3 regions of TCR beta were amplified from RNA transcripts. A set of HTBI primers served as the primers for a first-round RT-PCR of the TCR CDR3. TCRdb re-analysed the multiplex PCR reads in MiXCR, keeping a single row per CDR3 protein. The sample holds about 360,000 distinct CDR3 sequences, roughly 19% seen once. Many counts were recorded for this clonotype. Its antigen is still unknown. The receptor was isolated from a woman between 18 and 29 years old with Graves' hyperthyroidism. The sequenced material came from blood.

The CDR3 DNA reads as TGCGCCAGCAGCTCGAATCAGGGGTACACTGAAGCTTTCTTT. The encoded protein is CASSSNQGYTEAFF. This chain joins TRBV5-1 and TRBJ1-1; D might be TRBD1 (6 bases). Per germline, CDR1 SGHRS and CDR2 YFSETQ. The CDR3 is 14 amino acids. The V and J ends lost 3 bases and 3 bases respectively, with 12 bases between them.